This TCR beta chain was observed in a study of T cells in tumors after PD-1 blockade. This clone was seen a few times. Its antigen is still unknown. Study observations and caveats: Clonal replacement was seen across treatment, not between pre-treatment samples.

The CDR3 covers 15 residues. Trimming removed 0 bases at V and 4 bases at J, with 13 bases between. Germline assignment: CDR1 MGHRA and CDR2 YSYEKL. Repertoires were generated with immunoSEQ multiplex PCR, while TCRdb's copy carries only in-frame clones and drops some. The profile shows about 1,900 clones, approximately 71% of them singletons. This clonotype originated in a human donor with basal cell carcinoma. Sequenced material: tumor tissue, taken before anti-PD-1 treatment. The V gene is TRBV4-1, the J gene TRBJ2-7; D remains ambiguous. Here the CDR3 DNA reads TGCGCCAGCAGCCAAGATCACACTGTTGATTACGAGCAGTACTTC. It yields the protein CASSQDHTVDYEQYF.